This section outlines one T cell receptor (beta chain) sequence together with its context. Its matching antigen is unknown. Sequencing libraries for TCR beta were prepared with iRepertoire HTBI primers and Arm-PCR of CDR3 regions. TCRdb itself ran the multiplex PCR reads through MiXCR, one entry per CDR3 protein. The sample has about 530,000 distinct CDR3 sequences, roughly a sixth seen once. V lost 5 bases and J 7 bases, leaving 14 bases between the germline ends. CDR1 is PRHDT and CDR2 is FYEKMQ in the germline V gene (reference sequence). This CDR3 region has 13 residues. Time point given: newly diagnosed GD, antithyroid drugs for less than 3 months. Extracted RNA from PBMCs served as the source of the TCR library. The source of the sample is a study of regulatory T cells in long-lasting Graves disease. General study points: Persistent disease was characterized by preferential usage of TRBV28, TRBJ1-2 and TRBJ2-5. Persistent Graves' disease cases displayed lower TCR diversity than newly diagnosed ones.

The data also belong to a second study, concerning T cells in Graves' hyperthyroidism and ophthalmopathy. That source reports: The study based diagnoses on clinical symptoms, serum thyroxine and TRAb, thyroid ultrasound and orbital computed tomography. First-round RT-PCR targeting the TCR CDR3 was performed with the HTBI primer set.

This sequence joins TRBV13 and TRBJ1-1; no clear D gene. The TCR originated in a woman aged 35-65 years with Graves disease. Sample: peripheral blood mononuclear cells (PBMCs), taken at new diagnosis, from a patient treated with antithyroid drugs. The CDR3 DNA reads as TGTGCCAGCAGCCTAGACCGGCTAGGTGAAGCTTTCTTT. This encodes CASSLDRLGEAFF.